A single sample is the source of the 9 T cell receptor beta chains below, sequenced in a study of metastatic and nonmetastatic thyroid tumors. Using MiXCR, TCRdb re-called clones from the PCR reads. Of 25,000 to 35,000 clones in the sample, around 32% were seen once. Thyroid surgery was performed in patients who had received no treatment beforehand. The specimen sequenced was blood. The receptors originated from a female donor with papillary thyroid cancer or a benign thyroid nodule (not recorded which). Some clones in this sample may be carry-over from other donors' samples.

This clone appeared many times. Additional DNA sequences in this sample encode the identical CDR3. The CDR3 DNA reads TGCGCCAGCAGCTTTCTCGGCGACACTCTGAACACTGAAGCTTTCTTT. Translating gives CASSFLGDTLNTEAFF. The rearrangement uses TRBV5-1 and TRBJ1-1; D gene uncertain. The CDR3 runs to 16 residues. Germline V gene sequence: CDR1 SGHRS, CDR2 YFSETQ. V was pared by 2 bases and J by 0 bases, with 14 bases between.

This chain uses TRBV19 with TRBJ2-1, with D possibly TRBD2 on 6 matching bases. V shed 8 bases and J shed 6 bases, with 14 bases lying between them. The CDR3 is 13 residues long. Looked up from germline, CDR1 is LNHDA and CDR2 is SQIVND (reference sequence). DNA of the CDR3: TGTGCCAGTGGGAAGGGACTTCTCAATGAGCAGTTCTTC. This gives the protein CASGKGLLNEQFF.

At least ten counts were recorded for this clone. J is TRBJ2-3 and V is TRBV7-9; tentative D call: TRBD1 (5 bases). V gave up 0 bases and J gave up 4 bases, with 8 bases separating them. Germline CDR1 is SEHNR and CDR2 is FQNEAQ (reference sequence). The CDR3 has 14 residues. The CDR3 DNA reads TGTGCCAGCAGCTTAGCGACAGACCCAGATACGCAGTATTTT. It translates to CASSLATDPDTQYF.

This clone was counted many times. At the DNA level, this CDR3 is encoded by other sequences in the same sample as well. The chain recombines TRBV20-1 with TRBJ2-2, with 12 bases lining up with TRBD2. Germline lookup yields CDR1 DFQATT and CDR2 SNEGSKA (reference sequence). This CDR3 has 15 residues. Unmatched junction bases numbered 7, after V lost 6 bases and J lost 5 bases. This chain's CDR3 is CSASLAGGMTGELFF. CDR3 DNA sequence: TGCAGTGCGTCGCTAGCGGGAGGGATGACCGGGGAGCTGTTTTTT.

In the case of this clone: This is likely a read error, given that the CDR3 carries no conserved phenylalanine or tryptophan at its end. This chain joins TRBV30 and TRBJ2-2; TRBD2 aligns across 12 bases. CDR1 GTSNPN and CDR2 SVGIG come from the germline V gene (reference sequence). Trimming took 4 bases from V and 4 from J; bases not matched to a gene: 13. The length of the CDR3 is 18 residues. CDR3 residues: CAWTSGRASEWGTGELFS. CDR3 coding DNA: TGTGCCTGGACTAGCGGGAGGGCCTCGGAATGGGGCACCGGGGAGCTGTTTTCT.

This clone was observed many times. The V call is TRBV4-2, the J call TRBJ2-2, with 12 positions matching TRBD2. From germline, CDR1 is LGHNA and CDR2 YNFKEQ. The CDR3 has 17 residues. The junction had 5 bases not matched to a gene; V was cut back by 4 bases and J by 2 bases. The CDR3 DNA is TGTGCCAGCAGCCCAGAACTAGCGGGGGGAAACACCGGGGAGCTGTTTTTT. Its translation is CASSPELAGGNTGELFF.

The chain employs TRBV5-1 and TRBJ2-7, with no clear D. Germline values: CDR1 SGHRS, CDR2 YFSETQ. Trimming took 4 bases from V and 4 from J, leaving 12 bases between them. This CDR3 has 13 residues. The CDR3 DNA is TGCGCCAGCAGCACCCCGTGGGTATACGAGCAGTACTTC. Translating it yields CASSTPWVYEQYF. The variable domain in full, with the rest retrieved from reference TRBV5-1 and TRBJ2-7, is KAGVTQTPRYLIKTRGQQVTLSCSPISGHRSVSWYQQTPGQGLQFLFEYFSETQRNKGNFPGRFSGRQFSNSRSEMNVSTLELGDSALYLCASSTPWVYEQYFGPGTRLTVT.

This clone was observed many times. This chain links TRBV6-4 with TRBJ2-2; 8 nucleotides match TRBD2. V lost 8 bases, J lost 6 bases, and 11 bases stayed unmatched. Germline V gives CDR1 MRHNA, CDR2 SNTAGT. The CDR3 length is 15 residues. The CDR3: CASRLGAGEPGELFF. CDR3 bases: TGTGCCAGCCGGCTTGGAGCGGGAGAGCCCGGGGAGCTGTTTTTT.

This clone came up many times. This chain joins TRBV24-1 and TRBJ2-5, with D possibly called TRBD1 or TRBD2 (7 bases each). Per germline, CDR1 KGHDR and CDR2 SFDVKD. The CDR3 extends over 15 amino acids. Between the trimmed V and J ends, which lost 2 bases and 5 bases, there was a span of 14 bases. Written as DNA, the CDR3 is TGTGCCACCAGTGATTCACGACAGGGAGGGGAGACCCAGTACTTC. Its protein product is CATSDSRQGGETQYF.